The source of this T cell receptor beta chain is a study of tumour-infiltrating T cells in Burkitt lymphoma. The CDR3 extends over 15 amino acids. The germline gives CDR1 SGHNT, CDR2 YYREEE (reference sequence). Trimming at V came to 4 bases and at J to 0 bases, leaving 7 bases not matched to a gene. TCRdb keeps only in-frame clones here, not all; method: immunoSEQ multiplex PCR. The table records approximately 15,000 clones, around four fifths of them present only once. The count of this clone is one. The source is a human donor with diffuse large B-cell lymphoma. The V and J genes are TRBV5-4 and TRBJ2-7; 7 bases fit TRBD1. The sample taken for sequencing was tumor tissue. CDR3 in DNA: TGTGCCAGCAGCCCGGCGACAGGGAGCTCCTACGAGCAGTACTTC. This codes for CASSPATGSSYEQYF.